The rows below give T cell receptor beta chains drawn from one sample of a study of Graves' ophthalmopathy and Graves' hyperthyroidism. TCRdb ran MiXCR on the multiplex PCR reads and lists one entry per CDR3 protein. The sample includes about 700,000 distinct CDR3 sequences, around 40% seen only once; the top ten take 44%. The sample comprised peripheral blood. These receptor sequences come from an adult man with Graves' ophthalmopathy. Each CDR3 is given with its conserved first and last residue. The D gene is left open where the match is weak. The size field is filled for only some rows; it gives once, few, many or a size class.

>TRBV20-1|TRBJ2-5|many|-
CSARGAGRTQYF
TGCAGTGCTAGAGGTGCAGGACGGACCCAGTACTTC
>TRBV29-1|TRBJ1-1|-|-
CTARFQGRTEAFF
TGCACCGCGAGATTTCAGGGAAGGACTGAAGCTTTCTTT
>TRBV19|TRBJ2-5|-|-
CASRPQSGQPQYF
TGTGCCAGTAGGCCTCAGAGCGGTCAGCCCCAGTACTTC
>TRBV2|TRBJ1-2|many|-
CASRPGMTGYTF
TGTGCCAGCAGACCAGGGATGACTGGCTACACCTTC
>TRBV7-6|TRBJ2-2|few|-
CASSLELGGPNTGELFF
TGTGCCAGCAGCTTAGAGTTGGGGGGGCCAAACACCGGGGAGCTGTTTTTT
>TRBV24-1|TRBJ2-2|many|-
CATSDDTGELFF
TGTGCCACCAGTGACGACACCGGGGAGCTGTTTTTT
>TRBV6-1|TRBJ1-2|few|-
CASRDGGYYGYTF
TGTGCCAGCAGAGACGGAGGTTACTATGGCTACACCTTC
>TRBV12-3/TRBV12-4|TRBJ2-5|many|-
CASSWQETQYF
TGTGCCAGCAGTTGGCAAGAGACCCAGTACTTC
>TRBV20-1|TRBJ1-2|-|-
CSASGTDNYGYTF
TGCAGTGCCTCCGGGACGGATAACTATGGCTACACCTTC
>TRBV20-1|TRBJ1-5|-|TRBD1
CSALRQGNNQPQHF
TGCAGTGCTCTCCGACAGGGGAACAATCAGCCCCAGCATTTT
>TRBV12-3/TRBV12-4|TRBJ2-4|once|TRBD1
CASSLGDRESNIQYF
TGTGCCAGCAGTTTAGGGGACAGGGAATCGAACATTCAGTACTTC
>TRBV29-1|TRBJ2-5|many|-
CSVEGYLRVGETQYF
TGCAGCGTTGAAGGGTATTTAAGGGTTGGAGAGACCCAGTACTTC
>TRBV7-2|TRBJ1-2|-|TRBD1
CASSLGQGYNYGYTF
TGTGCCAGCAGCCTCGGACAGGGCTATAACTATGGCTACACCTTC
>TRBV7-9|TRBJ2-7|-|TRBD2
CASSPGLAGPTYEQYF
TGTGCCAGCAGCCCGGGACTAGCGGGGCCCACCTACGAGCAGTACTTC
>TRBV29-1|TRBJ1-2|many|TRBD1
CSVGSLTGVNGYTF
TGCAGCGTTGGCTCCTTAACAGGGGTGAATGGCTACACCTTC
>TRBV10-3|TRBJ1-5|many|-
CAISDGRGDQPQHF
TGTGCCATCAGTGATGGGAGGGGAGATCAGCCCCAGCATTTT
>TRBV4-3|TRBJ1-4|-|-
CASSQDRSDNEKLFF
TGCGCCAGCAGCCAAGATCGGTCTGATAATGAAAAACTGTTTTTT
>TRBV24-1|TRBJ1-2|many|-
CATSDSGRDYGYTF
TGTGCCACCAGTGATAGTGGGAGAGACTATGGCTACACCTTC
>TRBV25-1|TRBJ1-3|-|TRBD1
CASKSQGAPGNTIYF
TGTGCCAGCAAGTCTCAGGGGGCGCCTGGAAACACCATATATTTT
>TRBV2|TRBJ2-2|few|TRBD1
CASSEFGGQGYTGELFF
TGTGCCAGCAGTGAATTTGGCGGACAGGGGTACACCGGGGAGCTGTTTTTT
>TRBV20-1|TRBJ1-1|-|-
CSARDPGRALNTEAFF
TGCAGTGCTAGAGATCCGGGCAGGGCCCTTAACACTGAAGCTTTCTTT
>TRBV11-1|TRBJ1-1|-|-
CASSVVRAMNTEAFF
TGTGCCAGCAGCGTTGTTCGGGCGATGAACACTGAAGCTTTCTTT
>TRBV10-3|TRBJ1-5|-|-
CAISDKRGDNQPQHF
TGTGCCATCAGTGATAAGAGGGGCGACAATCAGCCCCAGCATTTT
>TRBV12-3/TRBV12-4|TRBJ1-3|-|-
CASSYSQAGNTIYF
TGTGCCAGCAGTTACAGTCAGGCTGGAAACACCATATATTTT
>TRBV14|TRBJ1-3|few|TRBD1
CASSRGQGFSGNTIYF
TGTGCCAGCAGCCGCGGACAGGGGTTTTCTGGAAACACCATATATTTT
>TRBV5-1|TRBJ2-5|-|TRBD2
CASSLPLTAGTSGRAQETQYF
TGCGCCAGCAGCTTGCCCCTTACCGCCGGGACTAGCGGGAGGGCCCAAGAGACCCAGTACTTC
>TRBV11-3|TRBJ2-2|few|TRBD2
CASSLDIGAGDPGELFF
TGTGCCAGCAGCTTAGATATCGGTGCGGGAGATCCCGGGGAGCTGTTTTTT
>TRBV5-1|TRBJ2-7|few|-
CASSGTRSSYEQYF
TGCGCCAGCAGTGGGACTCGCAGCTCCTACGAGCAGTACTTC
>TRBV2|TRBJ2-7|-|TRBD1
CASSRGPNPSYEQYF
TGTGCCAGCAGTAGGGGGCCCAACCCCTCCTACGAGCAGTACTTC
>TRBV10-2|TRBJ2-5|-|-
CASTSASVGRGGETQYF
TGCGCCAGCACCTCGGCTAGCGTGGGGCGGGGCGGCGAGACCCAGTACTTC
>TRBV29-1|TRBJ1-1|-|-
CSSQGSATEAFF
TGCAGCTCTCAGGGGTCGGCCACTGAAGCTTTCTTT
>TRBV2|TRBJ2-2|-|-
CASKTVRNTGELFF
TGTGCCAGCAAGACGGTTAGGAACACCGGGGAGCTGTTTTTT
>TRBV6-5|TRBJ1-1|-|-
CASSLQDSGGIF
TGTGCCAGCAGTTTACAGGACAGTGGGGGGATCTTT
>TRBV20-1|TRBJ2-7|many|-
CSARRELSYEQYF
TGCAGTGCTAGGCGCGAGCTCTCCTACGAGCAGTACTTC
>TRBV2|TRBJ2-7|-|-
CASSEGKNPGLSEQYF
TGTGCCAGCAGTGAAGGAAAAAACCCGGGGTTGAGCGAGCAGTACTTC
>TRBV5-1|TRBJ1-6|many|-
CASSLEGEAYNSPLHF
TGCGCCAGCAGCTTGGAAGGGGAGGCCTATAATTCACCCCTCCACTTT
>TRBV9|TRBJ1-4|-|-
CASSSNPLGGGEKLFF
TGTGCCAGCAGCTCTAACCCGCTCGGGGGAGGCGAAAAACTGTTTTTT
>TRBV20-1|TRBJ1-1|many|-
CSAAAGGRAEAFF
TGCAGTGCGGCCGCGGGAGGTAGGGCTGAAGCTTTCTTT
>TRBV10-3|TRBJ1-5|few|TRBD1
CASGRTGPQPQHF
TGTGCCAGCGGACGGACAGGGCCTCAGCCCCAGCATTTT
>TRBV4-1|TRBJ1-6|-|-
CASSQGAGVYSPLHF
TGCGCCAGCAGCCAAGGTGCAGGCGTCTATTCACCCCTCCACTTT
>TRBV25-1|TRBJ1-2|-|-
CASSASPRQGNYGYTF
TGTGCCAGCAGTGCTAGTCCCCGCCAGGGTAACTATGGCTACACCTTC
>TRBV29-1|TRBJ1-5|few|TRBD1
CSARGTANQPQHF
TGCAGTGCTAGAGGGACAGCCAATCAGCCCCAGCATTTT
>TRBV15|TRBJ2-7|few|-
CATSRDLLDSEQYF
TGTGCCACCAGCAGAGATCTCTTGGATTCCGAGCAGTACTTC
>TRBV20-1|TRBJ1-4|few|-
CSAATAGGSNEKLFF
TGCAGTGCTGCAACCGCGGGGGGATCTAATGAAAAACTGTTTTTT
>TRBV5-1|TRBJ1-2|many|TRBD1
CASRPDRGDGYTF
TGCGCCAGCAGGCCGGACAGGGGTGATGGCTACACCTTC
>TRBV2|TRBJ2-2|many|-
CASRDTGGELFF
TGTGCCAGCAGGGATACAGGGGGGGAGCTGTTTTTT
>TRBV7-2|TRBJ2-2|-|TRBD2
CASSERGDGELFF
TGTGCCAGCAGCGAGCGGGGGGACGGGGAGCTGTTTTTT